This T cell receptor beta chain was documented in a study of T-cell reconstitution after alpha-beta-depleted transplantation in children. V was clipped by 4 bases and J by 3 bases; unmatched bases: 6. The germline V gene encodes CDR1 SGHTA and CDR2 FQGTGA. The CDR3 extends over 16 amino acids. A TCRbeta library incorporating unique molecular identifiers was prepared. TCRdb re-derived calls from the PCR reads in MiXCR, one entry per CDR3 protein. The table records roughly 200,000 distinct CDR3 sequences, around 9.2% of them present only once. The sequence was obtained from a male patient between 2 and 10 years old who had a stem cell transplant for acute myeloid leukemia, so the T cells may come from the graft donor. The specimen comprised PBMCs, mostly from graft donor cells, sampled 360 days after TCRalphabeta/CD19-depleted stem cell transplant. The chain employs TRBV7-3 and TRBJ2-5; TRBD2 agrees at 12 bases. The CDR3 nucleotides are TGTGCCAGCAGCTCGGGACTAGCGGGCAATAAAGAGACCCAGTACTTC. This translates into CASSSGLAGNKETQYF.